The 14 T cell receptor beta chains reported below all come from one sample, sequenced in a study of blood T cell repertoires in COVID-19. The data were produced by immunoSEQ multiplex PCR, yet TCRdb's version contains in-frame clones alone and is incomplete. This repertoire shows tens of thousands of clones, roughly nine tenths found once; its top ten account for around 7.3%. Sequencing was done on a sample of peripheral blood. All receptors come from a man aged 40-55 years with COVID-19, enrolled during active disease.

The chain recombines TRBV2 with TRBJ2-5; D is perhaps TRBD2 (6 bases). Germline loops: CDR1 SNHLY, CDR2 FYNNEI. V was cut by 8 bases and J by 0 bases, with 7 bases left in between. The CDR3 has 12 amino acids. The CDR3 DNA reads TGTGCCAGCCGGGACTACCAAGAGACCCAGTACTTC. Its protein product is CASRDYQETQYF. Combining the CDR3 with reference TRBV2 and TRBJ2-5 gives the whole variable domain EPEVTQTPSHQVTQMGQEVILRCVPISNHLYFYWYRQILGQKVEFLVSFYNNEISEKSEIFDDQFSVERPDGSNFTLKIRSTKLEDSAMYFCASRDYQETQYFGPGTRLLVL.

This chain joins TRBV3-1 (or the pseudogene TRBV3-2) and TRBJ1-2, with D maybe TRBD1 (5 bases). The length of the CDR3 is 14 residues. Germline V gene lookup returns CDR1 LGHDT and CDR2 YNNKEL (reference sequence). Trimming shortened V by 4 bases and J by 4 bases, and 13 bases separated the two germline ends. DNA for the CDR3: TGTGCCAGCAGCCTCGAAGGGGTTTTCTATGGCTACACCTTC. Residues: CASSLEGVFYGYTF.

The rearrangement joins TRBV27 to TRBJ2-2; 7 bases fit TRBD2. Trimming cost V 2 bases and J 3 bases; bases outside gene matches: 9. Germline CDR1 is MNHEY and CDR2 is SMNVEV (reference sequence). CDR3 length: 17 residues. CDR3 loop: CASSLARGGGDTGELFF. CDR3 DNA: TGTGCCAGCAGTTTAGCCCGAGGCGGGGGAGACACCGGGGAGCTGTTTTTT.

The V gene is TRBV3-1 (or the pseudogene TRBV3-2), the J gene TRBJ1-3; 9 nucleotides agree with TRBD1. Germline V CDR1 and CDR2: LGHDT, YNNKEL (reference sequence). The length of the CDR3 is 16 residues. V was pared by 3 bases and J by 1 base, with 4 bases of the junction left unmatched. The CDR3 sequence is CASSHQGQGSGNTIYF. The CDR3 DNA reads as TGTGCCAGCAGCCATCAGGGACAGGGTTCTGGAAACACCATATATTTT.

This chain joins TRBV5-1 and TRBJ2-2; 8 nucleotides line up with TRBD1. The V gene end was trimmed by 0 bases and the J gene end by 3 bases; junction bases not matched to a gene: 4. Germline V gene data show CDR1 as SGHRS and CDR2 as YFSETQ. The CDR3 is 16 amino acids. Here the CDR3 reads CASSLVGQGDTGELFF. CDR3 coding DNA: TGCGCCAGCAGCTTGGTTGGACAGGGCGACACCGGGGAGCTGTTTTTT.

The V call is TRBV5-1, the J call TRBJ2-5, with a weak D call TRBD2 (5 bases). Trimming stripped 4 bases from V and 5 bases from J, with 18 bases between. CDR1 is SGHRS and CDR2 is YFSETQ in the germline V gene. This CDR3 is 15 amino acids long. Here the CDR3 reads CASSPTFGIGETQYF. In DNA, the CDR3 is TGCGCCAGCAGCCCCACGTTCGGGATTGGGGAGACCCAGTACTTC.

This rearrangement joins TRBV10-3 to TRBJ2-7, with 11 bases identical to TRBD2. V lost 7 bases to trimming and J lost 0 bases; unmatched junction nucleotides: 2. Germline V gene lookup returns CDR1 ENHRY and CDR2 SYGVKD. CDR3 length: 14 amino acids. DNA of the CDR3: TGTGCCATCATGGGGACTAGCGGCTCCTACGAGCAGTACTTC. Residues: CAIMGTSGSYEQYF.

The chain employs TRBV12-5 and TRBJ1-4, with no clear D. Trimming removed 6 bases from V and 7 bases from J, with 9 bases in between. Germline assignment: CDR1 LGHNT and CDR2 FRNRAP. The CDR3 contains 12 residues. The chain's CDR3 is CASGPDSEKLFF. As DNA, the CDR3 is TGTGCTAGTGGCCCCGACTCTGAAAAACTGTTTTTT. Drawing the rest from reference TRBV12-5 and TRBJ1-4, the complete variable domain is DARVTQTPRHKVTEMGQEVTMRCQPILGHNTVFWYRQTMMQGLELLAYFRNRAPLDDSGMPKDRFSAEMPDATLATLKIQPSEPRDSAVYFCASGPDSEKLFFGSGTQLSVL.

V and J are TRBV6-5 and TRBJ1-2; no definite D call. The V and J ends lost 7 bases and 8 bases respectively, with 8 bases between them. The CDR3 is made up of 10 amino acids. CDR1 and CDR2 from the germline V gene are MNHEY and SVGAGI. CDR3 sequence: CASKEEGYTF. The CDR3 coding sequence is TGTGCCAGCAAGGAGGAGGGCTACACCTTC.

This chain links TRBV2 with TRBJ1-5; no clear D gene. Deletions cut 0 bases from V and 7 bases from J, with 4 bases between. Germline CDR1 is SNHLY and CDR2 is FYNNEI. This CDR3 is built from 12 residues. The CDR3 DNA follows: TGTGCCAGCAGTGAAGCTTCACAGCCCCAGCATTTT. Protein: CASSEASQPQHF.

The genes are TRBV15 and TRBJ2-3; 11 positions agree with TRBD2. The germline V gene encodes CDR1 LNHNV and CDR2 YYDKDF (reference sequence). This CDR3 has 16 amino acids. V gave up 3 bases and J gave up 8 bases; unmatched junction bases: 10. The CDR3 loop is CATSSLAGGGEGTQYF. The CDR3 region has the DNA TGTGCCACCAGCAGTCTAGCGGGGGGTGGAGAAGGTACGCAGTATTTT.

The V and J genes are TRBV30 and TRBJ1-6, with TRBD1 as a possible D gene (5 bases). Per germline, CDR1 GTSNPN and CDR2 SVGIG (reference sequence). V lost 0 bases to trimming and J lost 10 bases, with 16 bases between them. This CDR3 region has 15 residues. The CDR3 region is CAWSVRWAGYSPLHF. Here the CDR3 DNA reads TGTGCCTGGAGTGTAAGGTGGGCAGGGTACTCACCCCTCCACTTT.

The chain combines TRBV28 with TRBJ1-5; a possible D gene is TRBD1 (5 bases). Germline V gene sequence: CDR1 MDHEN, CDR2 SYDVKM. The CDR3 is made up of 16 amino acids. Trimming removed 9 bases at V and 2 bases at J, with 20 bases between. DNA for the CDR3: TGTGCCAGTATCTCCTCTCGGGGGGTCGGCAATCAGCCCCAGCATTTT. Translating gives CASISSRGVGNQPQHF.

The gene calls are TRBV2 and TRBJ2-3, with D tentatively TRBD2 (5 bases). The ends were cut back, 7 bases at V and 0 bases at J, with 11 bases in the middle. This CDR3 is built from 14 residues. Germline loops: CDR1 SNHLY, CDR2 FYNNEI. The CDR3 spells CASTGSPSTDTQYF. In DNA form, the CDR3 reads TGTGCCAGCACGGGATCCCCTAGCACAGATACGCAGTATTTT.